These 13 T cell receptor beta chains were all obtained from the same sample, sequenced in a study of regulatory T cells in long-lasting Graves disease. Noted time point: newly diagnosed GD, antithyroid drugs for less than 3 months. Researchers made the TCR library from RNA that was extracted from PBMCs. Both iRepertoire HTBI primers and Arm-PCR of CDR3 regions were used to build the TCR beta libraries. TCRdb re-analysed the multiplex PCR reads in MiXCR, keeping a single row per CDR3 protein. This repertoire shows 250,000 or so distinct CDR3 sequences, about 20% found once; its top ten account for approximately 15%. A further study also used this sample, focusing on T cells in Graves' hyperthyroidism and ophthalmopathy.

Sample: peripheral blood mononuclear cells (PBMCs), taken at new diagnosis, from a patient treated with antithyroid drugs. Source of these receptors: a woman younger than 45 with Graves disease.

There are a few counts of this clonotype. J is TRBJ2-2 and V is TRBV7-9; D gene ambiguous. Deletions cut 5 bases from V and 0 bases from J, with 13 bases between. Germline CDR1 and CDR2: SEHNR and FQNEAQ (reference sequence). The CDR3 spans 16 residues. The CDR3 here is CASSRLGPANTGELFF. The CDR3 DNA reads TGTGCCAGCAGCCGCCTAGGGCCCGCGAACACCGGGGAGCTGTTTTTT.

The chain links TRBV6-4 to TRBJ1-2; 9 bases map to TRBD1. The V gene's germline CDR1 is MRHNA and CDR2 SNTAGT. Trimming cost V 10 bases and J 3 bases; bases outside gene matches: 3. The CDR3 is 12 amino acids. The chain's CDR3 is CATRTGDYGYTF. The CDR3 DNA is TGTGCCACCCGGACAGGGGACTATGGCTACACCTTC.

There are many counts of this clonotype. DNA for the CDR3: TGCAGTGCTAGAGCGTCAGGGAATTTGTCACCCCTCCACTTT. This codes for CSARASGNLSPLHF. The chain uses TRBV20-1 and TRBJ1-6; a possible D gene is TRBD1 (5 bases). Trimming shortened V by 1 base and J by 10 bases, and 14 bases separated the two germline ends. Germline V gives CDR1 DFQATT, CDR2 SNEGSKA (reference sequence). This CDR3 spans 14 amino acids.

This clonotype was observed many times. The junction shows a germline mismatch at one end, possibly a read error. This chain uses TRBV2 with TRBJ1-4, with D perhaps TRBD1 (6 bases). The V gene's germline CDR1 is SNHLY and CDR2 FYNNEI. This CDR3 is 14 amino acids long. The CDR3 bases are TGTGCCAGCAGGGAAGACAGGCACAATGAAAAACTGTTTTTT. It encodes CASREDRHNEKLFF.

As for this clonotype: It differs at one base from a far larger clone, so likely a read error. This chain uses TRBV7-9 with TRBJ1-6, with D unclear. The CDR3 is 13 residues long. Between the trimmed V and J ends, which lost 8 bases and 6 bases, there was a span of 11 bases. Germline V CDR1 and CDR2: SEHNR, FQNEAQ (reference sequence). CDR3 in amino acids: CASSAVFNSPLHF. CDR3 bases: TGTGCCAGCTCAGCCGTATTTAATTCACCCCTCCACTTT.

This clonotype was counted a few times. The chain carries TRBV4-1 and TRBJ1-2; D uncertain. V shed 1 base and J shed 3 bases, with 21 bases lying between them. Germline assignment: CDR1 MGHRA and CDR2 YSYEKL. The CDR3 spans 18 residues. This CDR3 reads CASSQGTLGRRRDYGYTF. The CDR3 DNA sequence: TGCGCCAGCAGCCAAGGAACTCTGGGGAGGCGGAGGGACTATGGCTACACCTTC.

V is TRBV7-2 and J is TRBJ2-1, with D possibly matching TRBD1 (5 bases). Trimming stripped 5 bases from V and 7 bases from J, with 18 bases between. CDR3 length: 15 amino acids. From germline, CDR1 is SGHTA and CDR2 FQGNSA. CDR3 sequence (DNA): TGTGCCAGCAGCAGGGGAAGATCCTCTGGGAATGAGCAGTTCTTC. This encodes CASSRGRSSGNEQFF.

This clonotype has at least ten counts. J is TRBJ1-6 and V is TRBV18, with 8 bases aligning to TRBD1. Trimming took 3 bases from V and 2 from J; bases not matched to a gene: 3. The V gene's germline CDR1 is KGHSH and CDR2 LQKENI. The CDR3 has 16 amino acids. As DNA, the CDR3 is TGTGCCAGCTCACCTGGACAGGGCCCCTATAATTCACCCCTCCACTTT. Translated: CASSPGQGPYNSPLHF.

The sample holds many counts of this clonotype. The chain combines TRBV20-1 with TRBJ1-3, with TRBD1 as a possible D gene (6 bases). Trimming pared 5 bases from V and 0 bases from J, leaving 29 bases between. CDR1 DFQATT and CDR2 SNEGSKA come from the germline V gene (reference sequence). This CDR3 contains 20 residues. This CDR3 reads CSASPQPGVIRGISGNTIYF. The CDR3, as DNA: TGCAGTGCTTCCCCTCAACCGGGAGTCATCAGGGGAATCTCTGGAAACACCATATATTTT.

This clonotype has at least ten counts. In DNA form, the CDR3 reads TGTGCCAGCAGCTTAGACCCATTGAGGGCTAACTATGGCTACACCTTC. It codes for CASSLDPLRANYGYTF. The rearrangement links TRBV7-8 to TRBJ1-2; D not resolved. Looked up from germline, CDR1 is SGHVS and CDR2 is FQNEAQ. Between the trimmed V and J ends, which lost 1 base and 0 bases, there was a span of 12 bases. CDR3 length: 16 amino acids.

This clonotype came up many times. The chain has TRBV6-4 and TRBJ1-5, with 8 bases aligning to TRBD1. Germline V gives CDR1 MRHNA, CDR2 SNTAGT. Trimming removed 8 bases from V and 7 bases from J; junction bases left unmatched: 13. The CDR3 is 15 residues long. The CDR3: CASPSSDRVVQPQHF. The CDR3 region has the DNA TGTGCCAGCCCCAGTTCGGACAGGGTAGTCCAGCCCCAGCATTTT.

This clonotype has only a few counts. A much bigger clone sits one base away, suggesting this may be a read error. This sequence joins TRBV11-2 and TRBJ2-5, with a weak D call TRBD1 (6 bases). Germline CDR1 SGHAT, CDR2 FQNNGV. V gave up 8 bases and J gave up 7 bases, with 17 bases separating them. The CDR3 length is 13 residues. The CDR3 DNA reads TGTGCCAGCCGCCCAGACGCAGGGGTGACCCAGTACTTC. This codes for CASRPDAGVTQYF.

The table lists this clonotype with many counts. The chain uses TRBV20-1 and TRBJ2-7, with TRBD1 matching 7 bases. The V gene end was trimmed by 4 bases and the J gene end by 1 base; junction bases not matched to a gene: 7. CDR1 is DFQATT, CDR2 SNEGSKA, per germline (reference sequence). CDR3 length: 14 residues. The CDR3 region has the DNA TGCAGTGCTACCTCTGTGACAGGGTCCTACGAGCAGTACTTC. Translated: CSATSVTGSYEQYF.